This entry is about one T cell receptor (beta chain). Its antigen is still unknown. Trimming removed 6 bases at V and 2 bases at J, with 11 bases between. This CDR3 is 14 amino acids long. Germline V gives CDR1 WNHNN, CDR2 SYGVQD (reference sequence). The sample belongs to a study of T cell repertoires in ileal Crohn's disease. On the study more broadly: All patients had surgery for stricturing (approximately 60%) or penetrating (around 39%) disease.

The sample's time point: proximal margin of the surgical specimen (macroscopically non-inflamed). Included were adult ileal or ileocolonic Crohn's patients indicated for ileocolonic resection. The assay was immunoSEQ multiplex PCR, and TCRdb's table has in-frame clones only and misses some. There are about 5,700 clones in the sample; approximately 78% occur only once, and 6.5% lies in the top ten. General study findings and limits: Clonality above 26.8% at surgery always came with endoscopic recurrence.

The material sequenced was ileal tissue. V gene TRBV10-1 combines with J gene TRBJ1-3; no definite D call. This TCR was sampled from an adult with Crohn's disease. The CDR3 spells CASSAQETGNTIYF. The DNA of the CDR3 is TGCGCCAGCAGCGCCCAGGAGACTGGAAACACCATATATTTT.